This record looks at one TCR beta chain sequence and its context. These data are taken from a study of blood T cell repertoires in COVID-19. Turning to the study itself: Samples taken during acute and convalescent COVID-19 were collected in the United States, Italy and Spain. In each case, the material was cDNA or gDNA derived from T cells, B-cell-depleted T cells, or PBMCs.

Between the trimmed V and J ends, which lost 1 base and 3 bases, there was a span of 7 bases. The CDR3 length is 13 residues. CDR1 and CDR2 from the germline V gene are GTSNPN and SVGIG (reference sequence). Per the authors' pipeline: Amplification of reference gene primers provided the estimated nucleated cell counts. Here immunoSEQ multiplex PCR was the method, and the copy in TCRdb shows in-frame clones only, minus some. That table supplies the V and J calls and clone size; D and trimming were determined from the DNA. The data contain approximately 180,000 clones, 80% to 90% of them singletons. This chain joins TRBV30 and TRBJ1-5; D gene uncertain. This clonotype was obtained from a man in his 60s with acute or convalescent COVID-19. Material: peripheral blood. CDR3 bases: TGTGCCTGGAGTGGAGGGAACAATCAGCCCCAGCATTTT. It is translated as CAWSGGNNQPQHF.